Below, 6 T cell receptor beta chains from the same sample are listed, as sequenced in a study of type 1 regulatory T cells. Their antigens remain unidentified. Using its own MiXCR run on the reads, TCRdb lists one record per CDR3 protein. This table has 60,000 to 70,000 distinct CDR3 sequences, around 68% appearing once. The material sequenced was cultured T cells, either the whole culture or a sorted T cell fraction (not recorded which). Described subset: Tr1-enriched cell product generated in vitro against host alloantigens. The source is a human donor in good health.

V is TRBV19 and J is TRBJ2-7, with D possibly matching TRBD1 (7 bases). Trimming stripped 4 bases from V and 1 base from J, with 14 bases between. The CDR3 totals 15 residues. Per germline, CDR1 LNHDA and CDR2 SQIVND (reference sequence). CDR3 loop: CASSRTRDRSYEQYF. Here the CDR3 DNA reads TGTGCCAGTAGTAGGACGCGGGACAGATCCTACGAGCAGTACTTC.

The chain combines TRBV4-1 with TRBJ1-5; D is perhaps TRBD1 (6 bases). Germline V gene sequence: CDR1 MGHRA, CDR2 YSYEKL. CDR3 length: 13 residues. Trimming cost V 4 bases and J 6 bases, with 10 bases left between them. The CDR3 sequence: CASSLQGFQPQHF. CDR3 bases: TGCGCCAGCAGCCTACAGGGCTTTCAGCCCCAGCATTTT.

This clonotype was observed a few times. V and J are TRBV6-1 and TRBJ2-5; D may be TRBD1 (6 bases). The CDR3 has 12 residues. The germline V gene has CDR1 MNHNS and CDR2 SASEGT. The V gene lost 8 bases and the J gene lost 4 bases, with 11 bases spanning the gap. The CDR3 DNA is TGTGCCAGCGCGGAACAGGGAGAGACCCAGTACTTC. It translates to CASAEQGETQYF.

This clonotype ranks as large. This chain connects TRBV7-2 to TRBJ2-7; D gene uncertain. Trimming took off 3 bases at V and 6 bases at J, with 15 bases between the two ends. CDR1 is SGHTA, CDR2 FQGNSA, per germline. The length of the CDR3 is 14 residues. This chain's CDR3 is CASSFGSWRGEQYF. The CDR3 DNA follows: TGTGCCAGCAGCTTTGGTAGTTGGCGAGGCGAGCAGTACTTC.

CDR3 nucleotide sequence: TGTGCCAGCAGCTTATATCGTGTAGCGGGGAGCACAGATACGCAGTATTTT. This gives the protein CASSLYRVAGSTDTQYF. The chain joins TRBV7-6 to TRBJ2-3, with 8 nucleotides matching TRBD2. The germline CDR1 and CDR2 sequences are SGHVS and FNYEAQ. V shed 2 bases, J shed 0 bases, and the junction held 7 bases outside the gene matches. The CDR3 extends over 17 amino acids.

CDR3 nucleotide sequence: TGCAGTGCTAGAGATCAACGAGACTATGGCTACACCTTC. This translates into CSARDQRDYGYTF. V is TRBV20-1 and J is TRBJ1-2; no clear D. Germline V gene data show CDR1 as DFQATT and CDR2 as SNEGSKA (reference sequence). The CDR3 contains 13 residues. With 0 bases removed from V and 3 bases from J, the gap between germline ends came to 8 bases.